These T cell receptor beta chains were read from a single sample in a study of T cell repertoires in cytomegalovirus infection. The antigens for these receptors are not known. TCRdb fed the reads into MiXCR, producing one record per CDR3 protein. The sample has about 890,000 distinct CDR3 sequences, 31% seen once. The sample was cultured CD8+ T cells from PBMCs, taken from culture after CMV antigen stimulation. Source of these receptors: a human donor in good health (CMV status not recorded). Some clones in this sample may be carry-over from other donors' samples. CDR3s include the opening cysteine and the closing phenylalanine or tryptophan. Fields, in order: D gene, V gene, clone size, J gene, CDR3 DNA, CDR3 protein. A D gene is named only where the DNA matches it firmly. Some rows mark clone size as missing; the rest say once, few, many or name a class of expanded clone.

D gene: -; V gene: TRBV20-1; clone size: -; J gene: TRBJ2-3; CDR3 DNA: TGCAGTGCTAGCCGACAGTTGAGCACAGATACGCAGTATTTT; CDR3 protein: CSASRQLSTDTQYF
D gene: -; V gene: TRBV9; clone size: -; J gene: TRBJ2-2; CDR3 DNA: TGTGCCAGCAGCGTAGGTTCGGGCGGCGGGGAGATGTTTTTT; CDR3 protein: CASSVGSGGGEMFF
D gene: -; V gene: TRBV12-3/TRBV12-4; clone size: few; J gene: TRBJ1-2; CDR3 DNA: TGTGCCAGCAGTTTCCTAGCTGACAGTTATGGCTACACCTTC; CDR3 protein: CASSFLADSYGYTF
D gene: -; V gene: TRBV9; clone size: many; J gene: TRBJ2-2; CDR3 DNA: TGTGCCAGCAGCGTCACATTGACACCCACCGGGGAGCTGTTTTTT; CDR3 protein: CASSVTLTPTGELFF
D gene: TRBD2; V gene: TRBV12-3/TRBV12-4; clone size: -; J gene: TRBJ2-7; CDR3 DNA: TGTGCCAGCAGGGCAGGACTAGCGGGGGTTCCTTCAGACTACGAGCAGTACTTC; CDR3 protein: CASRAGLAGVPSDYEQYF
D gene: -; V gene: TRBV7-8; clone size: many; J gene: TRBJ1-6; CDR3 DNA: TGTGCCAGCAGCTTAGTTTCGGGAATGGCTTATAATTCACCCCTCCACTTT; CDR3 protein: CASSLVSGMAYNSPLHF
D gene: TRBD1; V gene: TRBV29-1; clone size: -; J gene: TRBJ2-7; CDR3 DNA: TGCAGCGTCGAGGGGACAGGGACTCCCTACGAGCAGTACTTC; CDR3 protein: CSVEGTGTPYEQYF
D gene: -; V gene: TRBV13; clone size: -; J gene: TRBJ2-5; CDR3 DNA: TGTGCCAGCAGCAACATCCACAGGGCATCGGAGACCCAGTACTTC; CDR3 protein: CASSNIHRASETQYF
D gene: -; V gene: TRBV6-5; clone size: -; J gene: TRBJ2-2; CDR3 DNA: TGTGCCAGCAGTTACTCGCCGGGCCCCGGGGAGCTGTTTTTT; CDR3 protein: CASSYSPGPGELFF
D gene: -; V gene: TRBV15; clone size: -; J gene: TRBJ2-2; CDR3 DNA: TGTGCCACCAGCAGAGACAGAATCGCGAACACCGGGGAGCTGTTTTTT; CDR3 protein: CATSRDRIANTGELFF
D gene: TRBD1; V gene: TRBV29-1; clone size: once; J gene: TRBJ2-3; CDR3 DNA: TGCAGCGTTGAAAAAGGGACAGGGGCGAATCCAGATACGCAGTATTTT; CDR3 protein: CSVEKGTGANPDTQYF
D gene: -; V gene: TRBV9; clone size: -; J gene: TRBJ1-1; CDR3 DNA: TGTGCCAGCAGCGTAGATAAGTGGGACAAAGAAGCTTTCTTT; CDR3 protein: CASSVDKWDKEAFF
D gene: TRBD1; V gene: TRBV6-1; clone size: -; J gene: TRBJ2-3; CDR3 DNA: TGTGCCAGCAGTGAAGAGGGACAGATCACAGATACGCAGTATTTT; CDR3 protein: CASSEEGQITDTQYF
D gene: -; V gene: TRBV7-6; clone size: -; J gene: TRBJ2-7; CDR3 DNA: TGTGCCAGCGCACGGGGAGGAGCCTACGAGCAGTACTTC; CDR3 protein: CASARGGAYEQYF
D gene: -; V gene: TRBV4-1; clone size: -; J gene: TRBJ2-7; CDR3 DNA: TGCGCCAGCAGCCAAGGGGGTGAACGCTCCTACGAGCAGTACTTC; CDR3 protein: CASSQGGERSYEQYF
D gene: -; V gene: TRBV7-2; clone size: many; J gene: TRBJ1-4; CDR3 DNA: TGTGCCAGCAGCCAAGGTGAAAAACTGTTTTTT; CDR3 protein: CASSQGEKLFF
D gene: -; V gene: TRBV19; clone size: once; J gene: TRBJ1-2; CDR3 DNA: TGTGCCAGTACCTTGAACAGGGCGAGGTATGGCTACACCTTC; CDR3 protein: CASTLNRARYGYTF
D gene: TRBD1; V gene: TRBV10-3; clone size: -; J gene: TRBJ1-1; CDR3 DNA: TGTGCCATCAGTGAGCTGGACAGGGTGAGCCCCAAACCCGGGAAAGCTTTCTTT; CDR3 protein: CAISELDRVSPKPGKAFF
D gene: -; V gene: TRBV7-6; clone size: many; J gene: TRBJ2-1; CDR3 DNA: TGTGCCAGCAGCTTCGACCACAATGAGCAGTTCTTC; CDR3 protein: CASSFDHNEQFF
D gene: -; V gene: TRBV6-9; clone size: few; J gene: TRBJ2-3; CDR3 DNA: TGTGCCAGCAGGGAATTGGACATCGTGTACACAGATACGCAGTATTTT; CDR3 protein: CASRELDIVYTDTQYF
D gene: -; V gene: TRBV5-5; clone size: few; J gene: TRBJ2-5; CDR3 DNA: TGTGCCACCTCTACCGGGGGGCTCGGAGAGACCCAGTACTTC; CDR3 protein: CATSTGGLGETQYF
D gene: -; V gene: TRBV19; clone size: -; J gene: TRBJ2-3; CDR3 DNA: TGTGCCAGTAGTATATCAGATCCGGGGGATACGCAGTATTTT; CDR3 protein: CASSISDPGDTQYF
D gene: -; V gene: TRBV27; clone size: few; J gene: TRBJ2-3; CDR3 DNA: TGTGCCAGCAGTTTGAGTCAGGGGGGGAGCACAGATACGCAGTATTTT; CDR3 protein: CASSLSQGGSTDTQYF
D gene: TRBD1; V gene: TRBV4-1; clone size: few; J gene: TRBJ1-2; CDR3 DNA: TGCGCCAGCAGCCAGGGGACAGGGGAGTACGGCTACACCTTC; CDR3 protein: CASSQGTGEYGYTF
D gene: TRBD1; V gene: TRBV6-1; clone size: -; J gene: TRBJ1-1; CDR3 DNA: TGTGCCAGCAGTATAAGACAGGGGTCCTTCAACACTGAAGCTTTCTTT; CDR3 protein: CASSIRQGSFNTEAFF
D gene: -; V gene: TRBV12-3/TRBV12-4; clone size: -; J gene: TRBJ2-2; CDR3 DNA: TGTGCCAGCAGGGGGGACTTGAACACCGGGGAGCTGTTTTTT; CDR3 protein: CASRGDLNTGELFF
D gene: TRBD2; V gene: TRBV7-8; clone size: -; J gene: TRBJ2-3; CDR3 DNA: TGTGCCAGCAACTTAGTTGTCCTAGCGGGTTACACAGATACGCAGTATTTT; CDR3 protein: CASNLVVLAGYTDTQYF
D gene: -; V gene: TRBV19; clone size: -; J gene: TRBJ1-2; CDR3 DNA: TGTGCCAGTAGTATGCGAGTTAACTATGGCTACACCTTC; CDR3 protein: CASSMRVNYGYTF
D gene: -; V gene: TRBV19; clone size: few; J gene: TRBJ2-1; CDR3 DNA: TGTGCCAGTAGTATAGATTGGACAACATACAATGAGCAGTTCTTC; CDR3 protein: CASSIDWTTYNEQFF
D gene: TRBD1; V gene: TRBV7-4; clone size: -; J gene: TRBJ1-2; CDR3 DNA: TGTGCCAGCAGTGTAGACAGGGGCGATGGCTACACCTTC; CDR3 protein: CASSVDRGDGYTF
D gene: -; V gene: TRBV12-3/TRBV12-4; clone size: many; J gene: TRBJ2-1; CDR3 DNA: TGTGCCAGCAGTTTAGGGGGGCGGGTTCACGAGCAGTTCTTC; CDR3 protein: CASSLGGRVHEQFF
D gene: -; V gene: TRBV9; clone size: few; J gene: TRBJ1-3; CDR3 DNA: TGTGCCAGCAGCGTAGACTGGACTTCTGGAAACACCATATATTTT; CDR3 protein: CASSVDWTSGNTIYF
D gene: -; V gene: TRBV6-1; clone size: -; J gene: TRBJ1-5; CDR3 DNA: TGTGCCAGCAGCACGGCGGACCGAACTTCGCTGGGCAATCAGCCCCAGCATTTT; CDR3 protein: CASSTADRTSLGNQPQHF
D gene: -; V gene: TRBV12-5; clone size: -; J gene: TRBJ1-2; CDR3 DNA: TGTGCTAGTGGCCTGGGACTTAGGAACTATGGCTACACCTTC; CDR3 protein: CASGLGLRNYGYTF
D gene: TRBD1; V gene: TRBV11-2; clone size: -; J gene: TRBJ1-1; CDR3 DNA: TGTGCCAGCTGGAGTCTCTTTAGGGACAGGGGGAACACTGAAGCTTTCTTT; CDR3 protein: CASWSLFRDRGNTEAFF
D gene: -; V gene: TRBV5-5; clone size: few; J gene: TRBJ1-5; CDR3 DNA: TGTGCCAGCAGCTTGGGTAGAGACAAGCGAAATCAGCCCCAGCATTTT; CDR3 protein: CASSLGRDKRNQPQHF
D gene: TRBD1; V gene: TRBV7-6; clone size: many; J gene: TRBJ2-1; CDR3 DNA: TGTGCCAGCAGCACCCGAACAGGGGGCACCTACAATGAGCAGTTCTTC; CDR3 protein: CASSTRTGGTYNEQFF
D gene: -; V gene: TRBV27; clone size: -; J gene: TRBJ1-1; CDR3 DNA: TGTGCCAGCACTGCGGGTGTGGGGGGGACTGAAGCTTTCTTT; CDR3 protein: CASTAGVGGTEAFF
D gene: -; V gene: TRBV28; clone size: once; J gene: TRBJ2-5; CDR3 DNA: TGTGCCAGCAGTCGAGGACATCGGGAGACCCAGTACTTC; CDR3 protein: CASSRGHRETQYF
D gene: -; V gene: TRBV7-6; clone size: -; J gene: TRBJ2-5; CDR3 DNA: TGTGCCAGCAGCTTAGCTTCGGGGACTTATAAAGCTCAAGAGACCCAGTACTTC; CDR3 protein: CASSLASGTYKAQETQYF
D gene: TRBD2; V gene: TRBV7-4; clone size: -; J gene: TRBJ2-5; CDR3 DNA: TGTGCCAGCAGCTCCATTTCCGGGGGGGAGAAAGAGACCCAGTACTTC; CDR3 protein: CASSSISGGEKETQYF
D gene: -; V gene: TRBV7-3; clone size: -; J gene: TRBJ1-2; CDR3 DNA: TGTGCCAACAGCCTGGTAGGGGGGTCCTATGGCTACACCTTC; CDR3 protein: CANSLVGGSYGYTF
D gene: -; V gene: TRBV19; clone size: few; J gene: TRBJ2-2; CDR3 DNA: TGTGCCAGCCGGGGACCCCCAACCGGGGAGCTGTTTTTT; CDR3 protein: CASRGPPTGELFF
D gene: -; V gene: TRBV27; clone size: many; J gene: TRBJ1-6; CDR3 DNA: TGTGCCAGCAGTTTTGGTACGGATAATTCACCCCTCCACTTT; CDR3 protein: CASSFGTDNSPLHF
D gene: -; V gene: TRBV7-9; clone size: -; J gene: TRBJ2-5; CDR3 DNA: TGTGCCAGCAGCTTAACAGGATCGTACCAAGAGACCCAGTACTTC; CDR3 protein: CASSLTGSYQETQYF
D gene: -; V gene: TRBV6-1; clone size: -; J gene: TRBJ2-7; CDR3 DNA: TGTGCCAGCAGCCCTTTGGGATCCGAGCAGTACTTC; CDR3 protein: CASSPLGSEQYF
D gene: -; V gene: TRBV29-1; clone size: -; J gene: TRBJ1-1; CDR3 DNA: TGCAGCGTTGCCCAGGGGTTGAACACTGAAGCTTTCTTT; CDR3 protein: CSVAQGLNTEAFF
D gene: TRBD1; V gene: TRBV6-1; clone size: few; J gene: TRBJ1-6; CDR3 DNA: TGTGCCAGCAGCCCGGGACAGTCTTTTGGCTCCTATAATTCACCCCTCCACTTT; CDR3 protein: CASSPGQSFGSYNSPLHF
D gene: TRBD2; V gene: TRBV2; clone size: -; J gene: TRBJ2-7; CDR3 DNA: TGTGCCAGCAGTGAAGGGACTAGCCCGCCCGAGCAGTACTTC; CDR3 protein: CASSEGTSPPEQYF
D gene: -; V gene: TRBV7-2; clone size: many; J gene: TRBJ2-1; CDR3 DNA: TGTGCCAGCAGTTTGTCCCTAAGCTCCTACAATGAGCAGTTCTTC; CDR3 protein: CASSLSLSSYNEQFF